This T cell receptor beta chain was profiled in a study of cytomegalovirus exposure and HLA in healthy donors. Points from the study as a whole: Being productive about 87% or about 30% of the time was typical of most TCR beta V segments in an earlier analysis.

V shed 7 bases, J shed 2 bases, and the junction held 2 bases outside the gene matches. The germline V gene encodes CDR1 MNHNS and CDR2 SASEGT. CDR3 size: 14 residues. The PCR ran on 60 Vbeta and 13 Jbeta primers. The data were produced by immunoSEQ multiplex PCR, yet TCRdb's version contains in-frame clones alone and is incomplete. This repertoire includes roughly 80,000 clones. In regard to this clone: The antigen is unknown.

The clonotype was recovered from a man aged 50 to 60 in good health and CMV-seropositive. Sequenced material: PBMCs. The J gene is TRBJ2-1, the V gene TRBV6-1; 10 bases align to TRBD1. In DNA, the CDR3 is TGTGCCAGCACCGGGACAGGGGCCTACAATGAGCAGTTCTTC. This encodes CASTGTGAYNEQFF.